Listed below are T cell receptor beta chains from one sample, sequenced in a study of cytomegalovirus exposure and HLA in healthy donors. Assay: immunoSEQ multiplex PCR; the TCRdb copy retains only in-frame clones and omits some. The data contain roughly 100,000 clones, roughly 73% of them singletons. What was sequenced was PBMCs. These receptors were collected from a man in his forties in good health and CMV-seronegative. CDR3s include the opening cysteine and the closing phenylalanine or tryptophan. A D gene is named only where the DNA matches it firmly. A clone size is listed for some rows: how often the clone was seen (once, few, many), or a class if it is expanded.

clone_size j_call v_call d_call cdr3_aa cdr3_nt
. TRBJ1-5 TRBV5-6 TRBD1 CASSGKGAGNQPQHF TGTGCCAGCAGTGGCAAGGGGGCCGGCAATCAGCCCCAGCATTTT
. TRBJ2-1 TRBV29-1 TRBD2 CSVDSTSGGDNEQFF TGCAGCGTAGACTCGACTAGCGGGGGGGACAATGAGCAGTTCTTC
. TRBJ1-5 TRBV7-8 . CASSLQGGQPQHF TGTGCCAGCAGCTTACAGGGAGGACAGCCCCAGCATTTT
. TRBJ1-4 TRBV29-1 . CSALGSVANEKLFF TGCAGCGCCCTGGGGAGTGTAGCTAATGAAAAACTGTTTTTT
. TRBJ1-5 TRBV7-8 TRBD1 CASSPAQGATQPQHF TGTGCCAGCAGCCCCGCCCAGGGGGCGACTCAGCCCCAGCATTTT
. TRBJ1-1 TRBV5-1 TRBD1 CASSLTFTGTGGAEAFF TGCGCCAGCAGCCTTACTTTTACCGGGACAGGGGGCGCTGAAGCTTTCTTT
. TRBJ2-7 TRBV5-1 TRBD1 CASSSRQGGTYEQYF TGCGCCAGCAGCTCGCGACAGGGGGGTACCTACGAGCAGTACTTC
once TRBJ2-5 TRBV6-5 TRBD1 CASRKDRAQETQYF TGTGCCAGCAGGAAGGACAGGGCCCAAGAGACCCAGTACTTC
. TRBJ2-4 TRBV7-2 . CASSLTGSKNIQYF TGTGCCAGCAGCTTAACAGGGTCCAAAAACATTCAGTACTTC
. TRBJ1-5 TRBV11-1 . CASSFSGRFSNQPQHF TGTGCCAGCAGCTTTTCGGGGAGGTTCAGCAATCAGCCCCAGCATTTT
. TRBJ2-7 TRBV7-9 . CSSSSSYEQYF TGTTCCAGCAGCTCTTCCTACGAGCAGTACTTC
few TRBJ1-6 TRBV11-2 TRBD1 CASSSRQGPNSPLHF TGTGCCAGCAGCTCCCGACAGGGGCCTAATTCACCCCTCCACTTT
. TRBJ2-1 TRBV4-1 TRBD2 CASSQEPTSGGAGEQFF TGCGCCAGCAGCCAAGAGCCGACTAGCGGGGGGGCCGGTGAGCAGTTCTTC
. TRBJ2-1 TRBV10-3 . CAISERTGLMTDEQFF TGTGCCATCAGTGAACGGACTGGCCTAATGACCGATGAGCAGTTCTTC
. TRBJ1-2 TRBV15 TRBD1 CATSGWDRGNYGYTF TGTGCCACCAGCGGCTGGGACAGGGGGAACTATGGCTACACCTTC
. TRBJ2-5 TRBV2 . CASNQGGRRETQYF TGTGCCAGCAACCAGGGGGGAAGGAGAGAGACCCAGTACTTC
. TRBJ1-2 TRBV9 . CASKRGNGYTF TGTGCCAGCAAGAGGGGGAATGGCTACACCTTC
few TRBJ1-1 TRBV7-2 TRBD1 CASSRRQGMNTEAFF TGTGCCAGCAGCCGAAGACAGGGTATGAACACTGAAGCTTTCTTT
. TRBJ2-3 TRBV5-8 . CASRGAYTQYF TGTGCCAGCAGAGGGGCCTATACGCAGTATTTT
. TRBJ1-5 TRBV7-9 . CSSSLGVGRGLSNQPQHF TGTTCCAGCAGCTTAGGAGTTGGGAGAGGGCTAAGCAATCAGCCCCAGCATTTT
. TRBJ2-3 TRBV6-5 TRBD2 CASSYGRGEADTQYF TGTGCCAGCAGTTACGGGCGGGGGGAGGCAGATACGCAGTATTTT
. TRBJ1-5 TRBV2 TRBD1 CASSELGQGNQPQHF TGTGCCAGCAGTGAGTTGGGACAGGGTAATCAGCCCCAGCATTTT
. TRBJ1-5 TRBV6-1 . CASSEARGGRTQPQHF TGTGCCAGCAGTGAAGCGCGGGGGGGTCGCACTCAGCCCCAGCATTTT
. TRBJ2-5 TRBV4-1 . CASSQVFGRKVRETQYF TGCGCCAGCAGCCAAGTTTTTGGGCGAAAGGTCAGGGAGACCCAGTACTTC
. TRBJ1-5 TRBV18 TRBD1 CASSLWDRGRYIYRNQPQHF TGTGCCAGCTCACTATGGGACAGGGGGCGATACATTTATAGGAATCAGCCCCAGCATTTT
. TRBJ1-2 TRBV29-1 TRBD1 CSVGTGSNYGYTF TGCAGCGTGGGGACAGGGTCTAACTATGGCTACACCTTC
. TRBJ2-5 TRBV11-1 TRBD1 CASTQGLVETQYF TGTGCCAGCACACAGGGGCTAGTAGAGACCCAGTACTTC
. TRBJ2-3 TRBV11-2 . CASSTTRSSTDTQYF TGTGCCAGCAGCACGACTAGGTCTAGCACAGATACGCAGTATTTT
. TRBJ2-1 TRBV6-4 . CASSGGRDNEQFF TGTGCCAGCAGTGGAGGGCGGGACAATGAGCAGTTCTTC
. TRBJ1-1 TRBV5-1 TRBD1 CASSEDRGYTEAFF TGCGCCAGCAGCGAGGACAGGGGATACACTGAAGCTTTCTTT
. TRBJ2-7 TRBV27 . CASSFTTGRFEQYF TGTGCCAGCAGTTTTACGACAGGCCGCTTCGAGCAGTACTTC
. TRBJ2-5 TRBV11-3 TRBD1 CASSGQGETQYF TGTGCCAGCAGCGGACAGGGGGAGACCCAGTACTTC
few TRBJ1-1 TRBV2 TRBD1 CASSPRDSGNTEAFF TGTGCCAGCAGTCCCCGGGACAGCGGGAACACTGAAGCTTTCTTT
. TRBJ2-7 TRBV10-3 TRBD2 CATTGLGTSGGYEQYF TGTGCCACAACCGGACTAGGGACTAGCGGAGGTTACGAGCAGTACTTC
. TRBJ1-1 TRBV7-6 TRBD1 CASSLGTGVTEAFF TGTGCCAGCAGCTTAGGGACAGGGGTCACTGAAGCTTTCTTT
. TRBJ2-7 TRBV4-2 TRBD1 CASSQEDRPVAYEQYF TGTGCCAGCAGCCAAGAGGACAGGCCCGTCGCCTACGAGCAGTACTTC
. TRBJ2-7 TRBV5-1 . CASRQAGRVVYEQYF TGCGCCAGCAGACAAGCCGGCAGGGTGGTCTACGAGCAGTACTTC
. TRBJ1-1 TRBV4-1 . CASSPQRWVQGTEAFF TGCGCCAGCAGCCCTCAGAGATGGGTTCAGGGCACTGAAGCTTTCTTT
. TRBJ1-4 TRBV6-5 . CASSNAGLPPEQLFF TGTGCCAGCAGTAATGCCGGGTTACCCCCTGAACAACTGTTTTTT
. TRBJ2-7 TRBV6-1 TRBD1 CASVSGTGGHNEQYF TGTGCCAGCGTATCCGGGACAGGGGGTCACAACGAGCAGTACTTC
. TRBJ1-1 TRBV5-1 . CASSSVLNTEAFF TGCGCCAGCAGCTCGGTTTTGAACACTGAAGCTTTCTTT
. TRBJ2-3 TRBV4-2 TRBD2 CASSQSGTRGGRDTQYF TGTGCCAGCAGCCAAAGTGGGACGCGGGGGGGCAGAGATACGCAGTATTTT
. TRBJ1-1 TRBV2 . CATNQQGLAEAFF TGTGCCACCAACCAACAGGGCTTGGCTGAAGCTTTCTTT
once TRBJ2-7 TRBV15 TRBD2 CATSRGERGVLDEQYF TGTGCCACCAGTCGAGGGGAGCGGGGAGTGCTCGACGAGCAGTACTTC
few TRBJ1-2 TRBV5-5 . CASSPDRYYGYTF TGTGCCAGCAGCCCGGACAGATACTATGGCTACACCTTC
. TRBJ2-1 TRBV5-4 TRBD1 CASSLSRTGAGNEQFF TGTGCCAGCAGCTTGTCTCGGACAGGGGCCGGCAATGAGCAGTTCTTC
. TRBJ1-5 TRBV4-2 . CASSQAWAVSNQPQHF TGTGCCAGCAGCCAAGCCTGGGCAGTTTCCAATCAGCCCCAGCATTTT
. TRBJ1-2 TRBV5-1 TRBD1 CASSVRQGAVGYTF TGCGCCAGCAGCGTCAGACAGGGGGCAGTGGGCTACACCTTC
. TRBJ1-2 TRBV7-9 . CASSSWTELTSNYGYTF TGTGCCAGCAGCTCCTGGACAGAGTTGACATCTAACTATGGCTACACCTTC
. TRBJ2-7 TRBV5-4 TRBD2 CASSLSASGVSYEQYF TGTGCCAGCAGCTTGTCGGCCAGCGGGGTTTCCTACGAGCAGTACTTC
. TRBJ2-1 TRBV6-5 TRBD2 CASRKLAGGYNEQFF TGTGCCAGCAGAAAACTAGCGGGGGGGTACAATGAGCAGTTCTTC
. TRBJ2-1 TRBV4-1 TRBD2 CASSLAEVTYNEQFF TGCGCCAGCAGTCTAGCGGAGGTGACCTACAATGAGCAGTTCTTC
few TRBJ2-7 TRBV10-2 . CASSEVGGYDEQYF TGCGCCAGCAGTGAGGTGGGGGGATACGACGAGCAGTACTTC